These 20 T cell receptor beta chains share one sample of origin, sequenced in a study of T cell changes during pregnancy in multiple sclerosis. Sequenced by immunoSEQ multiplex PCR; TCRdb stores in-frame clones only, minus some. The table has around 65,000 clones, 91% seen once. This specimen consisted of peripheral blood, obtained in the third trimester of pregnancy. All receptors derive from a female donor in good health, enrolled as a control in a pregnancy study.

The chain combines TRBV28 with TRBJ2-3; 8 nucleotides agree with TRBD2. V trimming: 6 bases; J trimming: 3 bases; junction bases outside the gene matches: 17. This CDR3 region has 18 residues. Germline V gene lookup returns CDR1 MDHEN and CDR2 SYDVKM. This CDR3 is CASSPPGGAGGGTDTQYF. The CDR3 nucleotides read TGTGCCAGCAGCCCCCCAGGAGGGGCGGGGGGCGGGACAGATACGCAGTATTTT.

The chain joins TRBV5-4 to TRBJ1-2; D gene unclear. From germline, CDR1 is SGHNT and CDR2 YYREEE (reference sequence). The CDR3 totals 13 residues. Between the trimmed V and J ends, which lost 0 bases and 4 bases, there was a span of 7 bases. CDR3 loop: CASSLGRGYGYTF. The CDR3 bases are TGTGCCAGCAGCTTGGGACGGGGCTATGGCTACACCTTC. Full variable domain (outside the CDR3, taken from reference TRBV5-4 and TRBJ1-2): ETGVTQSPTHLIKTRGQQVTLRCSSQSGHNTVSWYQQALGQGPQFIFQYYREEENGRGNFPPRFSGLQFPNYSSELNVNALELDDSALYLCASSLGRGYGYTFGSGTRLTVV.

The gene calls are TRBV4-3 and TRBJ2-1, with TRBD2 matching over 14 bases. V trimming: 0 bases; J trimming: 6 bases; junction bases outside the gene matches: 16. This CDR3 contains 21 residues. Germline CDR1 LGHNA, CDR2 YSLEER. DNA for the CDR3: TGCGCCAGCAGCCAAGATCGTAGCAGGGGGACTAGCGGGGGCCCGGGCAATGAGCAGTTCTTC. Its translation: CASSQDRSRGTSGGPGNEQFF.

This clone has more than one count but fewer than ten. This chain links TRBV29-1 with TRBJ1-1, with D uncertain. Trimming cost V 4 bases and J 2 bases, with 8 bases left between them. The CDR3 is 12 amino acids. CDR1 and CDR2 (germline): SQVTM, ANQGSEA. The CDR3 here is CSVGTRNTEAFF. The CDR3 coding sequence is TGCAGCGTTGGTACACGAAACACTGAAGCTTTCTTT.

The CDR3 nucleotides read TGTGCCAGCAGCACCAGGACCCGAGACGGGGATCCCCTCCACTTT. Translating it yields CASSTRTRDGDPLHF. The chain is built from TRBV7-8 and TRBJ1-6; no firm D call. Trimming shortened V by 5 bases and J by 13 bases, and 21 bases separated the two germline ends. CDR3 length equals 15 residues. The germline V gene has CDR1 SGHVS and CDR2 FQNEAQ.

This clone was seen more than once but under ten times. The chain uses TRBV6-5 and TRBJ1-1; D perhaps matches TRBD1 (5 bases). Trimming cost V 4 bases and J 0 bases, with 6 bases left between them. The CDR3 sequence is 13 residues long. The germline V gene encodes CDR1 MNHEY and CDR2 SVGAGI. CDR3 coding DNA: TGTGCCAGCAGTTGGACACTGAACACTGAAGCTTTCTTT. Translated, it gives CASSWTLNTEAFF.

V is TRBV6-5 and J is TRBJ1-2; the D is unclear. Per the germline V gene, CDR1 is MNHEY and CDR2 is SVGAGI. The germline V and J ends were trimmed by 4 bases and 7 bases, with 13 bases remaining between them. CDR3 size: 13 residues. The CDR3 bases are TGTGCCAGCAGTTCACCCTCCCGGGGTGGCTACACCTTC. It yields the protein CASSSPSRGGYTF.

This clone was observed once. The chain joins TRBV11-2 to TRBJ1-1, with D possibly TRBD1 on 6 matching bases. The CDR3 is 16 residues long. Trimming took 4 bases from V and 0 from J, leaving 15 bases between them. The germline V gene has CDR1 SGHAT and CDR2 FQNNGV. The CDR3 DNA reads TGTGCCAGCAGCTCGGGGGGGGGCACGGTGAACACTGAAGCTTTCTTT. This gives the protein CASSSGGGTVNTEAFF.

The chain couples TRBV2 to TRBJ1-1; D is perhaps TRBD1 (6 bases). V dropped 3 bases and J dropped 4 bases, with 12 bases sitting between them. The CDR3 spans 14 residues. Germline V gives CDR1 SNHLY, CDR2 FYNNEI. CDR3 loop: CASSDFRGVTEAFF. In DNA, the CDR3 is TGTGCCAGCAGTGATTTCAGGGGCGTCACTGAAGCTTTCTTT. The full variable domain, in which reference TRBV2 and TRBJ1-1 provide the parts outside the CDR3, is EPEVTQTPSHQVTQMGQEVILRCVPISNHLYFYWYRQILGQKVEFLVSFYNNEISEKSEIFDDQFSVERPDGSNFTLKIRSTKLEDSAMYFCASSDFRGVTEAFFGQGTRLTVV.

This clone was observed once. The chain joins TRBV13 to TRBJ2-2; TRBD2 matches 13 bases. CDR1 and CDR2 (germline): PRHDT, FYEKMQ (reference sequence). The length of the CDR3 is 17 residues. Trimming cost V 5 bases and J 3 bases; bases outside gene matches: 6. The DNA for the CDR3 is TGTGCCAGCAGCCTGGGACTAGCGGGGCGTTACACCGGGGAGCTGTTTTTT. Encoded protein: CASSLGLAGRYTGELFF. Filled out from reference TRBV13 and TRBJ2-2, the complete variable domain reads AAGVIQSPRHLIKEKRETATLKCYPIPRHDTVYWYQQGPGQDPQFLISFYEKMQSDKGSIPDRFSAQQFSDYHSELNMSSLELGDSALYFCASSLGLAGRYTGELFFGEGSRLTVL.

The chain is built from TRBV29-1 and TRBJ1-1; a weak D match, TRBD1 (6 bases). The length of the CDR3 is 12 residues. V lost 7 bases and J lost 1, with 10 bases in between. Germline V gene lookup returns CDR1 SQVTM and CDR2 ANQGSEA. The CDR3 nucleotides are TGCAGCGCCTTCAGGGGGAACACTGAAGCTTTCTTT. Its translation is CSAFRGNTEAFF. Supplemented by reference TRBV29-1 and TRBJ1-1, the full variable domain reads SAVISQKPSRDICQRGTSLTIQCQVDSQVTMMFWYRQQPGQSLTLIATANQGSEATYESGFVIDKFPISRPNLTFSTLTVSNMSPEDSSIYLCSAFRGNTEAFFGQGTRLTVV.

The chain joins TRBV2 to TRBJ2-1; 13 positions agree with TRBD2. The CDR3 totals 16 residues. With 5 bases clipped from V and 4 bases from J, the junction kept 5 bases outside the gene matches. Germline CDR1 is SNHLY and CDR2 is FYNNEI. This chain's CDR3 is CASSPGLAGKYNEQFF. The CDR3 DNA reads TGTGCCAGCAGTCCGGGACTAGCGGGAAAATACAATGAGCAGTTCTTC.

The chain is built from TRBV5-4 and TRBJ1-6; D is unresolved. Germline CDR1 SGHNT, CDR2 YYREEE (reference sequence). The CDR3 runs to 15 residues. V lost 4 bases to trimming and J lost 10 bases, with 18 bases between them. CDR3 sequence reads: CASSARGGSGSPLHF. For the CDR3, the DNA is TGTGCCAGCAGCGCTCGTGGAGGGTCGGGGTCACCCCTCCACTTT. The full variable domain, with the rest looked up from reference TRBV5-4 and TRBJ1-6, is ETGVTQSPTHLIKTRGQQVTLRCSSQSGHNTVSWYQQALGQGPQFIFQYYREEENGRGNFPPRFSGLQFPNYSSELNVNALELDDSALYLCASSARGGSGSPLHFGNGTRLTVT.

This clone was seen a few times. The chain employs TRBV6-5 and TRBJ1-6; no clear D gene. The germline V and J ends were trimmed by 6 bases and 8 bases, with 17 bases remaining between them. The CDR3 spans 15 residues. Germline CDR1 and CDR2: MNHEY and SVGAGI. CDR3 in amino acids: CASSRPLGRHSPLHF. The CDR3 DNA sequence: TGTGCCAGCAGCCGCCCCCTGGGGAGACATTCACCCCTCCACTTT.

V gene TRBV11-3 combines with J gene TRBJ1-1, with 7 bases matching TRBD1. V lost 3 bases, J lost 2 bases, and 6 bases stayed unmatched. Looked up from germline, CDR1 is SGHNT and CDR2 is YENEEA. The CDR3 length is 15 residues. CDR3 sequence: CASSLGTDKNTEAFF. CDR3 coding DNA: TGTGCCAGCAGCTTGGGGACAGACAAAAACACTGAAGCTTTCTTT.

The chain joins TRBV4-3 to TRBJ2-1; perhaps TRBD2 as D (6 bases). The CDR3 totals 14 residues. V was clipped by 5 bases and J by 0 bases, with 8 bases between them. Looked up from germline, CDR1 is LGHNA and CDR2 is YSLEER. The CDR3 region is CASSGGSSYNEQFF. The DNA for the CDR3 is TGCGCCAGCAGCGGGGGGAGCTCCTACAATGAGCAGTTCTTC.

V and J are TRBV12-5 and TRBJ1-3; D is perhaps TRBD1 (6 bases). V lost 4 bases to trimming and J lost 0 bases, with 10 bases between them. The germline gives CDR1 LGHNT, CDR2 FRNRAP. This CDR3 is built from 15 residues. The DNA of the CDR3 is TGTGCTAGTGGTTCCGGACAGAGCTCTGGAAACACCATATATTTT. Its translation: CASGSGQSSGNTIYF.

The chain carries TRBV7-9 and TRBJ2-5; no firm D call. CDR1 SEHNR and CDR2 FQNEAQ come from the germline V gene (reference sequence). V was pared by 6 bases and J by 3 bases, with 5 bases between. This CDR3 has 11 amino acids. CDR3 sequence reads: CASRLKETQYF. CDR3 DNA sequence: TGTGCCAGCAGGCTAAAAGAGACCCAGTACTTC.

The chain recombines TRBV5-1 with TRBJ2-3, with 9 bases that match TRBD2. Germline V gene data show CDR1 as SGHRS and CDR2 as YFSETQ. V gave up 6 bases and J gave up 5 bases; unmatched junction bases: 13. The CDR3 spans 16 residues. CDR3: CASTRDRRGGKDTQYF. CDR3 bases: TGCGCCAGCACAAGAGACAGGCGGGGGGGCAAAGATACGCAGTATTTT.

This chain uses TRBV18 with TRBJ1-1, with D tentatively TRBD1 (5 bases). The CDR3 extends over 14 amino acids. Germline V gene data show CDR1 as KGHSH and CDR2 as LQKENI. Trimming took off 6 bases at V and 3 bases at J, with 14 bases between the two ends. The CDR3 region has the DNA TGTGCCAGCTCCCTCGGGTTAGGGGACACTGAAGCTTTCTTT. It translates to CASSLGLGDTEAFF.